This TCR beta chain emerged from a study of T cell responses to AZD1222 COVID-19 vaccine. Study at large: It was second doses at about 4 or about 12 weeks that were pooled.

Generated by immunoSEQ multiplex PCR, the TCRdb table keeps only in-frame clones and is missing some. The sample consists of 160,000 or so clones, around 90% of them appearing once. The CDR3 is 13 amino acids. The V gene's germline CDR1 is LNHDA and CDR2 SQIVND (reference sequence). Trimming pared 2 bases from V and 2 bases from J, leaving 6 bases between. Study results and limitations: Across the whole spike, CD4 TCRs peaked at regions 160-218 and 743-854. Recipients of AZD1222 seropositive at baseline numbered only 5 to 7. After the peak T cell response, and only then, were repertoires sampled.

For this clone: Its antigen is as yet unknown.

The rearrangement links TRBV19 to TRBJ1-2; tentatively, D is TRBD1 (5 bases). Here the sequenced sample was peripheral blood, taken on day 0 of AZD1222 vaccination. The sequence came from an adult in good health. The CDR3 region is CASSISGNYGYTF. CDR3 coding DNA: TGTGCCAGTAGTATATCAGGGAACTATGGCTACACCTTC. The full variable domain, rest sourced from reference TRBV19 and TRBJ1-2, is DGGITQSPKYLFRKEGQNVTLSCEQNLNHDAMYWYRQDPGQGLRLIYYSQIVNDFQKGDIAEGYSVSREKKESFPLTVTSAQKNPTAFYLCASSISGNYGYTFGSGTRLTVV.